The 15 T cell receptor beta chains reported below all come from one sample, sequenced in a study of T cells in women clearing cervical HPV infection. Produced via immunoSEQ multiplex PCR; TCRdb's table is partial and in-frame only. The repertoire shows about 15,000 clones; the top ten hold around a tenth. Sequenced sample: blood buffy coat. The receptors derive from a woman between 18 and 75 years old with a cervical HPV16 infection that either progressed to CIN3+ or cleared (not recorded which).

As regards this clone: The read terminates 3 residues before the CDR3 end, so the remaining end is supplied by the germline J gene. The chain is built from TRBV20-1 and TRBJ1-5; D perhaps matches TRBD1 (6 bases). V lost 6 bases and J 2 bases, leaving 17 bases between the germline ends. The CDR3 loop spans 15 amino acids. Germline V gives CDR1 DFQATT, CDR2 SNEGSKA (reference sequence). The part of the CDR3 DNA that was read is TGCAGTGCCCCCGCCGGGACACTCCGCAATCAGCCC. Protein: CSAPAGTLRNQP. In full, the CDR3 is CSAPAGTLRNQPQHF.

CDR3 bases read: TGCGCCAGCAGCTTGGTCGCGGGGGACCCTGAA. Its translation is CASSLVAGDPE. In full, the CDR3 reads CASSLVAGDPEAFF. The chain uses TRBV5-1 and TRBJ1-1; possible D gene TRBD1, 5 bases. The observed sequence ends 3 residues before the CDR3 terminus, with the missing tail filled in from the germline J gene. V lost 0 bases, J lost 6 bases, and 12 bases lay in between. The CDR3 spans 14 residues. Germline-derived CDR1 and CDR2 are SGHRS and YFSETQ.

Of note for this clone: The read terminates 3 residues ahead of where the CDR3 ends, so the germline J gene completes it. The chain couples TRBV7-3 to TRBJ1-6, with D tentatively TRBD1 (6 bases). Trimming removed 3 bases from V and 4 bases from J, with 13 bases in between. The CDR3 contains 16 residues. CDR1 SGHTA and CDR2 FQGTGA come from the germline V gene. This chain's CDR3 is CASSFGIQGYNSPLHF. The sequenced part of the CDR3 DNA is TGTGCCAGCAGCTTTGGTATTCAGGGGTATAATTCACCC.

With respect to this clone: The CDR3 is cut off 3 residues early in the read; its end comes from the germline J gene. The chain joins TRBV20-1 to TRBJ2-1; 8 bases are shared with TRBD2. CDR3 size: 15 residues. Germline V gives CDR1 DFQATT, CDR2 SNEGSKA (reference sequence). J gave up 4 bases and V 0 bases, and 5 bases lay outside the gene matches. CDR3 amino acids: CSARDQQRGYNEQFF. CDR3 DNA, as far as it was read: TGCAGTGCTAGAGATCAACAGCGGGGGTACAATGAG.

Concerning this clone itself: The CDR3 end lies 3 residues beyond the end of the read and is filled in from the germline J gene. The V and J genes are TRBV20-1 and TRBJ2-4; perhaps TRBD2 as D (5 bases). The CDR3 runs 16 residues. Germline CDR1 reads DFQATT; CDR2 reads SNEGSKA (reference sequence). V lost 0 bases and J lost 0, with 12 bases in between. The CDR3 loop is CSARDLYSGAKNIQYF. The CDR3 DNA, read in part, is TGCAGTGCTAGAGATTTGTACAGCGGAGCCAAAAACATT.

The CDR3 sequence is CASSPGDRGTDTQYF. The covered CDR3 bases are TGTGCCAGCAGTCCTGGGGACAGGGGCACAGATACG. The V gene is TRBV7-6, the J gene TRBJ2-3, with TRBD1 identical over 9 bases. The missing CDR3 end, 3 residues past where the read stops, is filled in from the germline J gene. This CDR3 spans 15 amino acids. Germline loops: CDR1 SGHVS, CDR2 FNYEAQ. J was trimmed by 1 base and V by 6 bases; bases with no gene match: 5.

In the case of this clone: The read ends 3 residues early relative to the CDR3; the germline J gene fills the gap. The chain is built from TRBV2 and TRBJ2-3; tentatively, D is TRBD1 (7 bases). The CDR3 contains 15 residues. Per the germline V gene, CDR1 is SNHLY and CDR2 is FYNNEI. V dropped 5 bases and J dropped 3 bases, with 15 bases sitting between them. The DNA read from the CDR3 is TGTGCCAGCAGTTTTCAGGGGGGTCTGACAGATACG. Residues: CASSFQGGLTDT. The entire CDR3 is CASSFQGGLTDTQYF.

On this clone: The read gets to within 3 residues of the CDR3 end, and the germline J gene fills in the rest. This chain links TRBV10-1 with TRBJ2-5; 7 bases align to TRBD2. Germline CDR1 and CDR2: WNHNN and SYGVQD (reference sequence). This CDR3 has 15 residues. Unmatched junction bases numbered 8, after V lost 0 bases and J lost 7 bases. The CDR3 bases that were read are TGCGCCAGCAGTGAGTCCCACAGCCCGGGGGGGACC. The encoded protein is CASSESHSPGGT. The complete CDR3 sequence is CASSESHSPGGTQYF.

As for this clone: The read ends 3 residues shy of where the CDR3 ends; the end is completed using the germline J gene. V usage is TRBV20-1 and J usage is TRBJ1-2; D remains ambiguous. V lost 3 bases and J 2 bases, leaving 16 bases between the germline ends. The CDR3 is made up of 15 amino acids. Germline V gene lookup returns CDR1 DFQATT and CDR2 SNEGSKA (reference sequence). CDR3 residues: CSASDRPAQNYGYTF. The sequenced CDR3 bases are TGCAGTGCTAGTGATCGGCCAGCGCAAAACTATGGC.

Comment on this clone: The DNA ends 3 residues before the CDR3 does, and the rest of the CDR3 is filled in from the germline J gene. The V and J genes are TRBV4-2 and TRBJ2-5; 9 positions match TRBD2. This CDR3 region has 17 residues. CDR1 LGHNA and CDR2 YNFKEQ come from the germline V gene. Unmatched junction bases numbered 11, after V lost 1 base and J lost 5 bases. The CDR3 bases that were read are TGTGCCAGCAGCCAAGGTCCCTGGCGGGGGGGCGGGGAGACC. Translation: CASSQGPWRGGGET. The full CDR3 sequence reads CASSQGPWRGGGETQYF.

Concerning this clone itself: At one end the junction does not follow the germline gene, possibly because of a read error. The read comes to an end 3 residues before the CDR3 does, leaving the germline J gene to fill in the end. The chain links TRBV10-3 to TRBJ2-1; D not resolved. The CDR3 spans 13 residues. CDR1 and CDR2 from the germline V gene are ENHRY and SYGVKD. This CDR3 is CAIGEKVENEQFF. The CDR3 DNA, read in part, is TGTGCCATCGGTGAAAAGGTTGAAAATGAG.

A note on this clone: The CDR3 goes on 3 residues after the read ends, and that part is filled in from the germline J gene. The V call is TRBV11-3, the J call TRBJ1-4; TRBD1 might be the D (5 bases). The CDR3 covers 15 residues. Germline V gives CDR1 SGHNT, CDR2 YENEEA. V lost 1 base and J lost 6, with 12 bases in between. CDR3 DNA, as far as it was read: TGTGCCAGCAGCTTAGGTCAGGGACTGGATGAAAAA. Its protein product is CASSLGQGLDEK. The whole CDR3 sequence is CASSLGQGLDEKLFF.

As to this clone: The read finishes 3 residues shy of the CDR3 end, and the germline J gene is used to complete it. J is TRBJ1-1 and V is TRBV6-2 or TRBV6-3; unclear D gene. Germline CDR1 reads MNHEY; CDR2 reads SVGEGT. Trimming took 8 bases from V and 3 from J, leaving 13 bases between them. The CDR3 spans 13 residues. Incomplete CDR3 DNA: TGTGCCAGCCGCTTCCAGGTCCACACTGAA. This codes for CASRFQVHTE. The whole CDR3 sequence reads CASRFQVHTEAFF.

The CDR3 DNA, read in part, is TGTGCCAGCAGCCCGGGTTATGAAAAA. Translation: CASSPGYEK. In full, the CDR3 reads CASSPGYEKLFF. The chain joins TRBV7-7 to TRBJ1-4; D not resolved. The read stops 3 residues short of the end of the CDR3; the missing end is completed from the germline J gene. Looked up from germline, CDR1 is SSHAT and CDR2 is FNYEAQ (reference sequence). V was clipped by 5 bases and J by 6 bases, with 7 bases between them. There are 12 residues in the CDR3.

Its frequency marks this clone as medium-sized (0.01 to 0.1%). The CDR3 bases that were read are TGTGCCAGCAGTGATCAGGGTAACACCGGGGAG. Translation gives CASSDQGNTGE. The full CDR3 protein reads CASSDQGNTGELFF. The chain has TRBV2 and TRBJ2-2; TRBD1 might be the D (5 bases). The CDR3 end falls 3 residues outside the read, so it is completed with the germline J gene. Germline CDR1 reads SNHLY; CDR2 reads FYNNEI. This CDR3 spans 14 amino acids. V lost 3 bases and J 2 bases, leaving 7 bases between the germline ends.